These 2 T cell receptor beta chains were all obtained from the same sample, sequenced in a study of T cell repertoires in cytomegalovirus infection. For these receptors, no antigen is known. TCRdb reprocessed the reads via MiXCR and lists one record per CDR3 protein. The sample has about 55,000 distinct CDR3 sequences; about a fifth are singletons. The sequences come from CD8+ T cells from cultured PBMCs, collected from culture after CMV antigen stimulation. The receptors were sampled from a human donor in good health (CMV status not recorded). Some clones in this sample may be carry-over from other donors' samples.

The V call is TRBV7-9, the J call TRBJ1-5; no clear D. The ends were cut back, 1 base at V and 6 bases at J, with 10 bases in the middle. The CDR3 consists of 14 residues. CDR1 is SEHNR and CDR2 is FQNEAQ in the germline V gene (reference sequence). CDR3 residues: CASSLGQGGQPQHF. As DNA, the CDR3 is TGTGCCAGCAGCTTAGGACAAGGCGGTCAGCCCCAGCATTTT. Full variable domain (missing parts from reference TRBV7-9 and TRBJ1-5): DTGVSQNPRHKITKRGQNVTFRCDPISEHNRLYWYRQTLGQGPEFLTYFQNEAQLEKSRLLSDRFSAERPKGSFSTLEIQRTEQGDSAMYLCASSLGQGGQPQHFGDGTRLSIL.

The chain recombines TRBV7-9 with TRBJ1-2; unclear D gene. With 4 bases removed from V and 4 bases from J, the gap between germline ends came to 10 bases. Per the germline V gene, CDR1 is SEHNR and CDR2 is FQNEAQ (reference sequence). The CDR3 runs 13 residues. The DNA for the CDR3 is TGTGCCAGCAGCTCTACAGCATCCTATGGCTACACCTTC. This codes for CASSSTASYGYTF. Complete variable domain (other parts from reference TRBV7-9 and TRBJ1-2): DTGVSQNPRHKITKRGQNVTFRCDPISEHNRLYWYRQTLGQGPEFLTYFQNEAQLEKSRLLSDRFSAERPKGSFSTLEIQRTEQGDSAMYLCASSSTASYGYTFGSGTRLTVV.